The present entry profiles one T cell receptor (beta chain) with its context. Noted time point: blood 4 weeks post-SBRT, at nephrectomy. The treatment: 15 Gy SBRT to primary tumor, nephrectomy 4 weeks later. The sample belongs to a study of radiation and T cells in renal cell carcinoma. Assay: immunoSEQ multiplex PCR; the TCRdb copy retains only in-frame clones and omits some. The table has around 64,000 clones, over 65% seen once. The germline CDR1 and CDR2 sequences are GTSNPN and SVGIG (reference sequence). V was pared by 3 bases and J by 7 bases, with 11 bases of the junction left unmatched. This CDR3 contains 15 residues.

The sample consisted of blood, taken from a patient whose treatment included radiotherapy and nephrectomy. This TCR derives from a man between 60 and 70 years old with renal cell carcinoma. The J gene is TRBJ1-5, the V gene TRBV30, with TRBD1 identical over 8 bases. CDR3 amino acids: CAWSSRQGSQQPQHF. CDR3 nucleotides: TGTGCCTGGAGCTCCCGACAGGGGAGTCAACAGCCCCAGCATTTT.